The 20 T cell receptor beta chains reported below all come from one sample, sequenced in a study of neurological immune-mediated disorders. TCRdb called the 5' RACE reads again in MiXCR, with one record for every CDR3 protein. This sample yields roughly 60,000 distinct CDR3 sequences, of which 4% are seen a single time; approximately 2% belongs to the top ten. Sequencing was carried out using CD4+ T cells from blood. The receptor set was obtained from a middle-aged woman with multiple sclerosis.

This clonotype was counted ten times or more. CDR3 sequence: CSVGGDYGYTF. CDR3 nucleotide sequence: TGCAGCGTTGGAGGCGACTATGGCTACACCTTC. V and J are TRBV29-1 and TRBJ1-2; D is undetermined. Trimming pared 4 bases from V and 3 bases from J, leaving 6 bases between. The CDR3 length is 11 residues. The V gene's germline CDR1 is SQVTM and CDR2 ANQGSEA. Full variable domain (missing parts from reference TRBV29-1 and TRBJ1-2): SAVISQKPSRDICQRGTSLTIQCQVDSQVTMMFWYRQQPGQSLTLIATANQGSEATYESGFVIDKFPISRPNLTFSTLTVSNMSPEDSSIYLCSVGGDYGYTFGSGTRLTVV.

Ten or more counts support this clonotype. V usage is TRBV24-1 and J usage is TRBJ2-2; 9 bases fit TRBD1. V trimming: 4 bases; J trimming: 4 bases; junction bases outside the gene matches: 6. The CDR3 spans 16 residues. The germline V gene encodes CDR1 KGHDR and CDR2 SFDVKD. CDR3 residues: CATSDWGTGITGELFF. DNA of the CDR3: TGTGCCACCAGTGACTGGGGGACAGGGATCACCGGGGAGCTGTTTTTT.

This clonotype occurred many times. The rearrangement links TRBV20-1 to TRBJ2-3; 14 bases agree with TRBD2. Germline CDR1 and CDR2: DFQATT and SNEGSKA (reference sequence). The trim removed 5 bases at V and 0 bases at J, leaving 7 bases unmatched. The CDR3 totals 17 residues. The DNA of the CDR3 is TGCAGTGCTCCCGGGACTAGCGGGGGCCGAAGCACAGATACGCAGTATTTT. Protein sequence: CSAPGTSGGRSTDTQYF.

The table lists this clonotype with many counts. V usage is TRBV7-8 and J usage is TRBJ1-4; TRBD1 agrees at 8 bases. CDR3 length equals 15 residues. With 0 bases clipped from V and 6 bases from J, the junction kept 3 bases outside the gene matches. Germline lookup yields CDR1 SGHVS and CDR2 FQNEAQ. In DNA form, the CDR3 reads TGTGCCAGCAGCTTAGCCACAGGGGGACATGAAAAACTGTTTTTT. Translation gives CASSLATGGHEKLFF.

This clonotype occurred a few times. The rearrangement links TRBV7-2 to TRBJ2-4, with TRBD2 identical over 7 bases. CDR1 and CDR2 (germline): SGHTA, FQGNSA. The CDR3 length is 15 residues. Trimming cost V 5 bases and J 9 bases; bases outside gene matches: 13. The CDR3 DNA reads TGTGCCAGCAGCCTAAGACTAGCCGGTCCCCCCATTCAGTACTTC. Translating it yields CASSLRLAGPPIQYF.

This clonotype was observed at least ten times. This rearrangement joins TRBV18 to TRBJ1-1, with unresolved D. Germline V gene data show CDR1 as KGHSH and CDR2 as LQKENI. The CDR3 has 13 residues. Trimming removed 6 bases from V and 0 bases from J, with 8 bases in between. The CDR3 here is CASSRELNTEAFF. CDR3 DNA: TGTGCCAGCTCCCGAGAGTTGAACACTGAAGCTTTCTTT.

For this clonotype: One end of the junction does not line up with germline, which may come from a read error. The rearrangement links TRBV7-6 to TRBJ2-1; tentatively, D is TRBD1 or TRBD2 (5 bases each). The CDR3 length is 12 residues. Germline lookup yields CDR1 SGHVS and CDR2 FNYEAQ. The CDR3 nucleotides are TGTGCCAGCAGCTATGAAGGGACGGAACAGTGCTTC. It yields the protein CASSYEGTEQCF. The full variable domain, with the rest looked up from reference TRBV7-6 and TRBJ2-1, is GAGVSQSPRYKVTKRGQDVALRCDPISGHVSLYWYRQALGQGPEFLTYFNYEAQQDKSGLPNDRFSAERPEGSISTLTIQRTEQRDSAMYRCASSYEGTEQCFGPGTRLTVL.

The rearrangement uses TRBV3-1 and TRBJ2-3, with 13 bases identical to TRBD2. The V gene end was trimmed by 0 bases and the J gene end by 5 bases; junction bases not matched to a gene: 5. The CDR3 totals 17 residues. Per the germline V gene, CDR1 is LGHDT and CDR2 is YNNKEL (reference sequence). This CDR3 is CASSQDSWTSGGDTQYF. The CDR3, as DNA: TGTGCCAGCAGCCAAGATTCTTGGACTAGCGGGGGAGATACGCAGTATTTT.

This clonotype was detected many times. The J gene is TRBJ2-1, the V gene TRBV3-1; tentative D call: TRBD1 (6 bases). The CDR3 extends over 11 amino acids. Germline V lookup: CDR1 LGHDT, CDR2 YNNKEL (reference sequence). Trimming took 1 base from V and 15 from J, leaving 10 bases between them. The DNA for the CDR3 is TGTGCCAGCAGCCAAGGGGGACATCCGTTCTTC. Its translation is CASSQGGHPFF.

The table lists this clonotype with many counts. The rearrangement joins TRBV20-1 to TRBJ2-7; TRBD1 agrees at 10 bases. Trimming removed 5 bases from V and 5 bases from J; junction bases left unmatched: 15. CDR3 length: 16 amino acids. In germline, CDR1 is DFQATT, CDR2 SNEGSKA (reference sequence). CDR3 coding DNA: TGCAGTGCTTCCTCGACCGACAGGGGGCTTTTGGACGAGCAGTACTTC. It specifies CSASSTDRGLLDEQYF.

The chain recombines TRBV4-2 with TRBJ2-3; 7 bases are shared with TRBD2. Trimming took 2 bases from V and 9 from J; bases not matched to a gene: 11. Germline loops: CDR1 LGHNA, CDR2 YNFKEQ. There are 15 residues in the CDR3. The DNA for the CDR3 is TGTGCCAGCAGCCAACAAAGCGGTGGGGGGGGAACGCAGTATTTT. This gives the protein CASSQQSGGGGTQYF.

At least ten counts were recorded for this clonotype. The CDR3 nucleotides read TGCAGTGCTATTGGGGGGAGGGTGAGCTACGAGCAGTACTTC. Amino acids: CSAIGGRVSYEQYF. The V and J genes are TRBV20-1 and TRBJ2-7; 7 nucleotides agree with TRBD2. The V and J ends lost 4 bases and 3 bases, in that order; junction bases with no gene match: 9. Germline CDR1 reads DFQATT; CDR2 reads SNEGSKA (reference sequence). The CDR3 is 14 residues long.

In this sample, this clonotype turned up many times. V usage is TRBV6-6 and J usage is TRBJ2-7; D is possibly TRBD1 (5 bases). The CDR3 sequence is 13 residues long. Germline V gene sequence: CDR1 MNHNY, CDR2 SVGAGI (reference sequence). V lost 6 bases and J lost 2, with 11 bases in between. Here the CDR3 reads CASSPYRTYEQYF. The DNA for the CDR3 is TGTGCCAGCAGCCCATACAGGACCTACGAGCAGTACTTC.

This clonotype was found many times. The chain employs TRBV20-1 and TRBJ2-7; 10 nucleotides match TRBD1. The V gene's germline CDR1 is DFQATT and CDR2 SNEGSKA (reference sequence). V gave up 6 bases and J gave up 1 base; unmatched junction bases: 3. The CDR3 loop spans 13 amino acids. The CDR3 here is CSAWDRGSYEQYF. The CDR3 DNA is TGCAGTGCCTGGGACAGGGGTTCCTACGAGCAGTACTTC.

This sequence joins TRBV29-1 and TRBJ1-2, with TRBD1 as a possible D gene (6 bases). V lost 7 bases and J 1 base, leaving 13 bases between the germline ends. The germline CDR1 and CDR2 sequences are SQVTM and ANQGSEA. There are 13 residues in the CDR3. In nucleotides, the CDR3 is TGCAGCGCAACAGGGAACTATAACTATGGCTACACCTTC. This codes for CSATGNYNYGYTF.

This clonotype was observed many times. The chain is built from TRBV4-1 and TRBJ1-2, with D perhaps TRBD1 (6 bases). The V end lost 4 bases, the J end lost 8 bases, and 14 bases lay between the germline ends. There are 13 residues in the CDR3. Germline V gives CDR1 MGHRA, CDR2 YSYEKL. Here the CDR3 reads CASSLNRASGYTF. Written as DNA, the CDR3 is TGCGCCAGCAGCCTCAACAGGGCGTCGGGCTACACCTTC.

This clonotype was detected many times. CDR3 DNA sequence: TGCGCCAGCAGCCGCATTCCGACAGGGGTTGGCAATCAGCCCCAGCATTTT. Its translation is CASSRIPTGVGNQPQHF. This chain joins TRBV4-1 and TRBJ1-5; 8 nucleotides match TRBD1. V shed 4 bases, J shed 2 bases, and the junction held 10 bases outside the gene matches. The germline CDR1 and CDR2 sequences are MGHRA and YSYEKL. There are 17 residues in the CDR3.

Ten or more counts support this clonotype. The chain links TRBV12-3 or TRBV12-4 to TRBJ1-1, with 7 bases aligning to TRBD1. The CDR3 is made up of 14 amino acids. J gave up 0 bases and V 6 bases, and 4 bases lay outside the gene matches. The CDR3 region is CASSRGQMNTEAFF. The CDR3 bases are TGTGCCAGCAGCCGGGGACAGATGAACACTGAAGCTTTCTTT.

This clonotype showed up many times. This sequence joins TRBV20-1 and TRBJ2-3; TRBD2 might be the D (6 bases). Trimming pared 6 bases from V and 1 base from J, leaving 8 bases between. Looked up from germline, CDR1 is DFQATT and CDR2 is SNEGSKA (reference sequence). There are 12 residues in the CDR3. The DNA for the CDR3 is TGCAGTGCCCCGGGGGGCACAGATACGCAGTATTTT. It encodes CSAPGGTDTQYF.

In this sample, this clonotype turned up many times. The chain couples TRBV7-6 to TRBJ2-1; 7 bases agree with TRBD2. Trimming at V came to 1 base and at J to 5 bases, leaving 8 bases not matched to a gene. CDR1 SGHVS and CDR2 FNYEAQ come from the germline V gene. This CDR3 is built from 16 residues. CDR3 in DNA: TGTGCCAGCAGCTTAGAACCAGCGGGGACCCACAATGAGCAGTTCTTC. This translates into CASSLEPAGTHNEQFF. The variable domain in full, completed from reference TRBV7-6 and TRBJ2-1, reads GAGVSQSPRYKVTKRGQDVALRCDPISGHVSLYWYRQALGQGPEFLTYFNYEAQQDKSGLPNDRFSAERPEGSISTLTIQRTEQRDSAMYRCASSLEPAGTHNEQFFGPGTRLTVL.